The T cell receptor beta chain described here comes from a study of blood T cell repertoires in COVID-19. As handled by the study authors: Reference gene primer amplification gave nucleated cell count estimates. This table comes from immunoSEQ multiplex PCR, and its TCRdb copy is limited to in-frame clones, with some not included. The DNA was the basis for D and trimming; V, J and clone size are from that table. This table has about 130,000 clones, roughly 88% appearing once. The CDR3 runs 15 residues. V was pared by 0 bases and J by 8 bases, with 17 bases between. Germline-derived CDR1 and CDR2 are SGDLS and YYNGEE.

The TCR originated in a man in his fifties with acute or convalescent COVID-19. The J gene is TRBJ1-2, the V gene TRBV9; no firm D call. The specimen sequenced was peripheral blood. The CDR3 sequence: CASSVDPSVARGYTF. The CDR3 nucleotides read TGTGCCAGCAGCGTAGACCCGTCCGTGGCTAGGGGCTACACCTTC. Filled out from reference TRBV9 and TRBJ1-2, the complete variable domain reads DSGVTQTPKHLITATGQRVTLRCSPRSGDLSVYWYQQSLDQGLQFLIQYYNGEERAKGNILERFSAQQFPDLHSELNLSSLELGDSALYFCASSVDPSVARGYTFGSGTRLTVV.